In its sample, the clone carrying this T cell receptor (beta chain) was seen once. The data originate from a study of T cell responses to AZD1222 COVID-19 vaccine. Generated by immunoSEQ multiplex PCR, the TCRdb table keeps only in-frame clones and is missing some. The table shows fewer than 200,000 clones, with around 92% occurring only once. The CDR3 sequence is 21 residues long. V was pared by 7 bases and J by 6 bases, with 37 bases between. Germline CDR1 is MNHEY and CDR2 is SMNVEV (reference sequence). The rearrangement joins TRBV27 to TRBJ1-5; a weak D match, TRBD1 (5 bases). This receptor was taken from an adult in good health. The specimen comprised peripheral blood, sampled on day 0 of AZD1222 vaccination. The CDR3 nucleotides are TGTGCCAGCACGCGCCGAAGTTTAGGTCCGCAGGCGGCAGGGTTAACTCAGCCCCAGCATTTT. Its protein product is CASTRRSLGPQAAGLTQPQHF.